These 23 T cell receptor beta chains were all obtained from the same sample, sequenced in a study of identifying expanded T cells in peripheral blood. Produced via immunoSEQ multiplex PCR; TCRdb's table is partial and in-frame only. The sample consists of about 90,000 clones, 70% to 90% of them appearing once. The specimen sequenced was blood. The receptor source for this set is a person between 18 and 70 years old in good health.

Only one count was recorded for this clone. The chain employs TRBV30 and TRBJ1-2, with D possibly being TRBD1 (5 bases). Germline V CDR1 and CDR2: GTSNPN, SVGIG (reference sequence). The CDR3 spans 16 residues. Trimming pared 3 bases from V and 5 bases from J, leaving 22 bases between. The CDR3 protein is CAWSSIPGLRGYGYTF. CDR3 nucleotide sequence: TGTGCCTGGAGCAGCATCCCGGGACTCCGCGGGTATGGCTACACCTTC.

This chain links TRBV7-8 with TRBJ2-7; D is unresolved. The germline CDR1 and CDR2 sequences are SGHVS and FQNEAQ. V shed 1 base and J shed 4 bases, with 8 bases lying between them. The CDR3 loop spans 13 amino acids. DNA for the CDR3: TGTGCCAGCAGCTTAGTCCCCTCTTACGAGCAGTACTTC. It codes for CASSLVPSYEQYF.

This clone was counted between two and nine times. The rearrangement links TRBV7-9 to TRBJ1-1, with D possibly TRBD1 on 5 matching bases. Germline V gene sequence: CDR1 SEHNR, CDR2 FQNEAQ (reference sequence). The CDR3 is made up of 16 amino acids. Trimming removed 5 bases from V and 0 bases from J, with 16 bases in between. The CDR3 DNA reads TGTGCCAGCAGCCCTACGACAGTACCTCTGAACACTGAAGCTTTCTTT. It codes for CASSPTTVPLNTEAFF.

V usage is TRBV14 and J usage is TRBJ1-1; TRBD1 agrees at 8 bases. Per germline, CDR1 SGHDN and CDR2 FVKESK. Losses at the gene ends were 4 bases for V and 1 base for J; bases not matched to a gene: 5. This CDR3 has 15 amino acids. DNA for the CDR3: TGTGCCAGCAGCCCACTCGGGACAGGGAACACTGAAGCTTTCTTT. Its translation is CASSPLGTGNTEAFF.

This clone was observed a handful of times. The chain combines TRBV6-5 with TRBJ2-7; TRBD2 aligns across 12 bases. Germline-derived CDR1 and CDR2 are MNHEY and SVGAGI. CDR3 length equals 15 residues. With 0 bases clipped from V and 3 bases from J, the junction kept 0 bases outside the gene matches. The CDR3 is CASSYSTSGGYEQYF. In DNA, the CDR3 is TGTGCCAGCAGTTACTCGACTAGCGGGGGCTACGAGCAGTACTTC.

The rearrangement links TRBV7-8 to TRBJ1-1; a possible D gene is TRBD1 (5 bases). The V and J ends lost 5 bases and 4 bases respectively, with 8 bases between them. CDR3 length equals 12 residues. The germline V gene has CDR1 SGHVS and CDR2 FQNEAQ. In DNA form, the CDR3 reads TGTGCCAGCAGCGGGGCTGCCACTGAAGCTTTCTTT. This gives the protein CASSGAATEAFF.

The genes are TRBV7-2 and TRBJ1-1; 7 bases align to TRBD1. The CDR3 consists of 15 residues. V shed 5 bases, J shed 4 bases, and the junction held 10 bases outside the gene matches. Germline-derived CDR1 and CDR2 are SGHTA and FQGNSA. CDR3 DNA: TGTGCCAGCAGCCTTTCACAGGGGATGGGCACTGAAGCTTTCTTT. Translating it yields CASSLSQGMGTEAFF.

The chain links TRBV7-9 to TRBJ2-1, with D possibly matching TRBD1 (5 bases). The CDR3 length is 14 residues. V lost 1 base and J lost 8, with 12 bases in between. Per the germline V gene, CDR1 is SEHNR and CDR2 is FQNEAQ (reference sequence). The CDR3 DNA reads TGTGCCAGCAGCTTAGTGCCAGGGATTGATGAGCAGTTCTTC. Translation: CASSLVPGIDEQFF.

The chain carries TRBV6-4 and TRBJ2-2, with 9 nucleotides matching TRBD1. V lost 0 bases to trimming and J lost 7 bases; unmatched junction nucleotides: 0. The length of the CDR3 is 14 residues. Germline V gives CDR1 MRHNA, CDR2 SNTAGT. The CDR3 loop is CASSDSTGGGELFF. In DNA form, the CDR3 reads TGTGCCAGCAGTGACTCGACAGGGGGCGGGGAGCTGTTTTTT.

This clone was observed once. The gene calls are TRBV7-6 and TRBJ1-1; 8 bases are shared with TRBD1. CDR1 and CDR2 from the germline V gene are SGHVS and FNYEAQ. The CDR3 is 16 amino acids. The V segment lost 5 bases and the J segment 1 base; nucleotides outside the gene matches: 9. Written as DNA, the CDR3 is TGTGCCAGCAGCGCCCAGGGGGCCCTACCGAACACTGAAGCTTTCTTT. Encoded protein: CASSAQGALPNTEAFF. The full variable domain, with the rest looked up from reference TRBV7-6 and TRBJ1-1, is GAGVSQSPRYKVTKRGQDVALRCDPISGHVSLYWYRQALGQGPEFLTYFNYEAQQDKSGLPNDRFSAERPEGSISTLTIQRTEQRDSAMYRCASSAQGALPNTEAFFGQGTRLTVV.

This chain links TRBV11-3 with TRBJ1-6; D is uncertain. This CDR3 contains 14 residues. Germline CDR1 and CDR2: SGHNT and YENEEA. The V gene lost 8 bases and the J gene lost 10 bases, with 18 bases spanning the gap. This chain's CDR3 is CASAFEGTRSPLHF. For the CDR3, the DNA is TGTGCCAGCGCCTTTGAGGGAACGAGATCACCCCTCCACTTT.

The sample holds one count of this clone. V gene TRBV27 combines with J gene TRBJ2-1, with unresolved D. The CDR3 has 13 amino acids. The ends were cut back, 3 bases at V and 4 bases at J, with 7 bases in the middle. Germline V gene sequence: CDR1 MNHEY, CDR2 SMNVEV (reference sequence). CDR3 loop: CASSFGRYNEQFF. The CDR3 bases are TGTGCCAGCAGTTTCGGCAGATACAATGAGCAGTTCTTC.

This chain links TRBV10-3 with TRBJ2-3; 11 bases line up with TRBD1. This CDR3 contains 19 residues. Germline trimming cut 6 bases from V and 0 bases from J; bases unmatched to any gene: 14. Germline V gives CDR1 ENHRY, CDR2 SYGVKD. The chain's CDR3 is CAISGTGGTPRRSTDTQYF. For the CDR3, the DNA is TGTGCCATCAGCGGGACAGGGGGTACTCCAAGGAGGAGCACAGATACGCAGTATTTT.

The chain joins TRBV9 to TRBJ2-1; perhaps TRBD1 as D (6 bases). V was cut by 3 bases and J by 2 bases, with 15 bases left in between. In germline, CDR1 is SGDLS, CDR2 YYNGEE. The CDR3 extends over 16 amino acids. DNA of the CDR3: TGTGCCAGCAGCGGGATGGGGGCGGACGCCTACAATGAGCAGTTCTTC. Protein sequence: CASSGMGADAYNEQFF.

This sequence joins TRBV9 and TRBJ1-3, with a tentative D call TRBD1 (5 bases). Trimming took off 3 bases at V and 2 bases at J, with 21 bases between the two ends. Germline CDR1 is SGDLS and CDR2 is YYNGEE. This CDR3 has 18 amino acids. CDR3 sequence reads: CASSDNTGMLAPGNTIYF. The DNA for the CDR3 is TGTGCCAGCAGCGACAATACAGGCATGCTCGCCCCTGGAAACACCATATATTTT.

V is TRBV29-1 and J is TRBJ2-5, with D unresolved. The J call may be mistaken, given a closer DNA end match to TRBJ2-7. The CDR3 is 12 residues long. Germline V gene data show CDR1 as SQVTM and CDR2 as ANQGSEA. This CDR3 is CSVEGASYEQYF. The CDR3 bases are TGCAGCGTTGAAGGGGCGTCCTACGAGCAGTACTTC.

The chain recombines TRBV11-2 with TRBJ2-7; the D is unclear. Germline loops: CDR1 SGHAT, CDR2 FQNNGV. V shed 3 bases and J shed 0 bases, with 9 bases lying between them. CDR3 length: 14 amino acids. CDR3 protein: CASSLRTSSYEQYF. In nucleotides, the CDR3 is TGTGCCAGCAGCTTGAGGACGAGCTCCTACGAGCAGTACTTC.

The chain joins TRBV7-2 to TRBJ1-4; maybe TRBD1 (6 bases). The CDR3 runs 14 residues. Germline V gene data show CDR1 as SGHTA and CDR2 as FQGNSA. V lost 5 bases and J 4 bases, leaving 11 bases between the germline ends. The DNA for the CDR3 is TGTGCCAGCAGCCTAGGACAGCGTAATGAAAAACTGTTTTTT. It translates to CASSLGQRNEKLFF. Together with reference TRBV7-2 and TRBJ1-4, the CDR3 gives the full variable domain: GAGVSQSPSNKVTEKGKDVELRCDPISGHTALYWYRQSLGQGLEFLIYFQGNSAPDKSGLPSDRFSAERTGGSVSTLTIQRTQQEDSAVYLCASSLGQRNEKLFFGSGTQLSVL.

This clone was found many times. The V call is TRBV4-1, the J call TRBJ1-2; 12 nucleotides align to TRBD1. V was clipped by 4 bases and J by 4 bases; unmatched bases: 4. Germline assignment: CDR1 MGHRA and CDR2 YSYEKL. The CDR3 totals 15 residues. DNA for the CDR3: TGCGCCAGCAGCCGAGGGACAGGGGGCGCCTATGGCTACACCTTC. This encodes CASSRGTGGAYGYTF.

This clone appeared a few times. The chain uses TRBV7-2 and TRBJ1-2; D gene ambiguous. Trimming removed 5 bases at V and 2 bases at J, with 27 bases between. CDR1 is SGHTA, CDR2 FQGNSA, per germline. CDR3 length equals 19 residues. CDR3 DNA: TGTGCCAGCAGCCGAAGGCATGGCCGAACGGACCTCCAGAACTATGGCTACACCTTC. Translation gives CASSRRHGRTDLQNYGYTF.

The chain couples TRBV2 to TRBJ2-6, with a weak D call TRBD2 (7 bases). V lost 8 bases to trimming and J lost 0 bases, with 14 bases between them. The germline gives CDR1 SNHLY, CDR2 FYNNEI. This CDR3 spans 16 amino acids. The CDR3 loop is CASQVGGRSGANVLTF. The CDR3, as DNA: TGTGCCAGCCAGGTCGGGGGGCGCTCTGGGGCCAACGTCCTGACTTTC.

The chain has TRBV4-2 and TRBJ2-5; TRBD1 might be the D (6 bases). The CDR3 is 14 amino acids. Trimming shortened V by 0 bases and J by 3 bases, and 8 bases separated the two germline ends. CDR1 and CDR2 (germline): LGHNA, YNFKEQ. CDR3 amino acids: CASSQDAGEETQYF. The CDR3 coding sequence is TGTGCCAGCAGCCAAGATGCAGGGGAAGAGACCCAGTACTTC.

Only one count was recorded for this clone. The chain has TRBV19 and TRBJ1-6; 9 nucleotides agree with TRBD1. This CDR3 has 13 residues. Germline V lookup: CDR1 LNHDA, CDR2 SQIVND (reference sequence). Trimming cost V 8 bases and J 8 bases; bases outside gene matches: 4. DNA of the CDR3: TGTGCCAGTGGGCGGACAGGGGATTCACCCCTCCACTTT. Translating it yields CASGRTGDSPLHF. Based on the CDR3 plus reference TRBV19 and TRBJ1-6, the full variable domain is DGGITQSPKYLFRKEGQNVTLSCEQNLNHDAMYWYRQDPGQGLRLIYYSQIVNDFQKGDIAEGYSVSREKKESFPLTVTSAQKNPTAFYLCASGRTGDSPLHFGNGTRLTVT.